This TCR beta chain was sequenced during a study of T cell responses to AZD1222 COVID-19 vaccine. From germline, CDR1 is SGHTA and CDR2 FQGNSA. Trimming left V 2 bases short and J 2 bases short, with 9 bases between. This CDR3 has 14 residues. As to this clone: What it binds is unknown.

Using immunoSEQ multiplex PCR, the repertoire was profiled, and TCRdb retains in-frame clones only, with some absent. This sample has more than 100,000 clones; more than 75% occur once, and the top ten carry roughly 3.5%. Study-wide results and limits: The study found Spike-specific TCR breadth and depth rose after two AZD1222 doses. Mapped onto spike, vaccine-associated CD4 TCRs spanned it and were dominant at 160-218 and 743-854. Of the AZD1222 recipients, only 6 or 7 were seropositive at baseline.

The TCR was taken from an adult in good health. V gene TRBV7-2 combines with J gene TRBJ1-2; D unclear. Sequenced here: peripheral blood, sampled on day 0 of AZD1222 vaccination. The CDR3 is CASSLSSTNYGYTF. The CDR3 nucleotides are TGTGCCAGCAGCTTATCCTCCACGAACTATGGCTACACCTTC.